This entry lists 20 T cell receptor beta chains sequenced from one sample in a study of human versus mouse CDR3 diversity and MHC coevolution. Sequencing was performed with immunoSEQ multiplex PCR; in TCRdb, only in-frame clones are kept and a portion is missing. The sample has roughly 86,000 clones, 85% to 95% seen once; the top ten hold over 1.3%. The sequenced material came from naive CD4+ T cells from blood. Subset in this sample: CD45RO-negative CD62L-positive naive CD4 T cells. The receptors stem from a person aged 30 to 70 in good health.

This sequence joins TRBV18 and TRBJ2-7; tentative D call: TRBD2 (5 bases). CDR3 size: 16 residues. The V end lost 6 bases, the J end lost 2 bases, and 20 bases lay between the germline ends. CDR1 KGHSH and CDR2 LQKENI come from the germline V gene. CDR3 nucleotide sequence: TGTGCCAGCTCGGGGAGAGCTGCAGGCAGGCCCTACGAGCAGTACTTC. This encodes CASSGRAAGRPYEQYF.

This chain links TRBV28 with TRBJ1-5; a possible D gene is TRBD1 (6 bases). Trimming took off 6 bases at V and 3 bases at J, with 12 bases between the two ends. This CDR3 contains 14 residues. Germline-derived CDR1 and CDR2 are MDHEN and SYDVKM. CDR3 loop: CASSRTATNQPQHF. Here the CDR3 DNA reads TGTGCCAGCAGCAGGACAGCCACCAATCAGCCCCAGCATTTT.

V usage is TRBV18 and J usage is TRBJ2-2; D possibly corresponds to TRBD1 (7 bases). Germline values: CDR1 KGHSH, CDR2 LQKENI. Trimming removed 4 bases at V and 1 base at J, with 10 bases between. The CDR3 has 15 amino acids. The CDR3 DNA reads as TGTGCCAGCTCACGCGGGACAGTGAACACCGGGGAGCTGTTTTTT. This encodes CASSRGTVNTGELFF.

In DNA form, the CDR3 reads TGTGCCAGCGTCACCGTGCGGGGACCCAATGAGCAGTTCTTC. Protein: CASVTVRGPNEQFF. The chain joins TRBV5-8 to TRBJ2-1; TRBD2 is a possible D gene (6 bases). Trimming removed 7 bases from V and 6 bases from J, with 17 bases in between. The CDR3 runs 14 residues. Per the germline V gene, CDR1 is SGHTS and CDR2 is YDEGEE.

The rearrangement uses TRBV6-5 and TRBJ1-2; TRBD1 matches 10 bases. Germline trimming cut 5 bases from V and 2 bases from J; bases unmatched to any gene: 2. Germline V lookup: CDR1 MNHEY, CDR2 SVGAGI. The CDR3 is 14 amino acids. The CDR3 DNA reads as TGTGCCAGCAGTACGGGACAGGGGAACTATGGCTACACCTTC. Its translation: CASSTGQGNYGYTF.

This clone was seen only once. The gene calls are TRBV5-6 and TRBJ1-4; D is uncertain. The CDR3 sequence is 12 residues long. Germline assignment: CDR1 SGHDT and CDR2 YYEEEE. Trimming cost V 4 bases and J 6 bases, with 7 bases left between them. CDR3 bases: TGTGCCAGCAGCCGGGGTTATGAAAAACTGTTTTTT. This encodes CASSRGYEKLFF.

The gene calls are TRBV7-2 and TRBJ2-3, with D uncertain. Germline lookup yields CDR1 SGHTA and CDR2 FQGNSA. CDR3 size: 13 residues. Deletions cut 5 bases from V and 7 bases from J, with 13 bases between. The CDR3 sequence is CASSKERQYTQYF. The CDR3 DNA is TGTGCCAGCAGCAAAGAAAGACAATATACGCAGTATTTT.

This clone appeared once. The chain couples TRBV5-1 to TRBJ1-3, with TRBD1 matching over 7 bases. Germline V gene sequence: CDR1 SGHRS, CDR2 YFSETQ. This CDR3 contains 15 residues. The J segment lost 0 bases and the V segment lost 7 bases, leaving 7 bases of the junction unmatched. In DNA form, the CDR3 reads TGCGCCAGCCGAGGCGGGGACAGCTCTGGAAACACCATATATTTT. It translates to CASRGGDSSGNTIYF.

The rearrangement links TRBV9 to TRBJ2-1, with 10 positions matching TRBD2. In germline, CDR1 is SGDLS, CDR2 YYNGEE. There are 14 residues in the CDR3. V lost 4 bases to trimming and J lost 6 bases; unmatched junction nucleotides: 4. The CDR3 DNA reads TGTGCCAGCAGCCTTTCTAGCGGGAGCAATGAGCAGTTCTTC. As protein: CASSLSSGSNEQFF. The full variable domain, its missing parts supplied by reference TRBV9 and TRBJ2-1, is DSGVTQTPKHLITATGQRVTLRCSPRSGDLSVYWYQQSLDQGLQFLIQYYNGEERAKGNILERFSAQQFPDLHSELNLSSLELGDSALYFCASSLSSGSNEQFFGPGTRLTVL.

The CDR3 DNA is TGTGCCAGCAGTGGGGACAGGGGCGCCAATCCCTATGGCTACACCTTC. It specifies CASSGDRGANPYGYTF. V is TRBV25-1 and J is TRBJ1-2, with 10 positions matching TRBD1. This CDR3 region has 16 residues. CDR1 is MGHDK, CDR2 SYGVNS, per germline. V lost 4 bases to trimming and J lost 4 bases; unmatched junction nucleotides: 9.

This clone was detected only once. The rearrangement joins TRBV9 to TRBJ1-4, with D unresolved. The V gene lost 2 bases and the J gene lost 2 bases, with 16 bases spanning the gap. CDR1 SGDLS and CDR2 YYNGEE come from the germline V gene. CDR3 length equals 17 residues. The CDR3: CASSVTGEGRTNEKLFF. In DNA, the CDR3 is TGTGCCAGCAGCGTGACGGGAGAAGGGAGGACTAATGAAAAACTGTTTTTT.

J is TRBJ2-1 and V is TRBV5-1, with TRBD2 identical over 10 bases. Unmatched junction bases numbered 8, after V lost 0 bases and J lost 8 bases. Germline V lookup: CDR1 SGHRS, CDR2 YFSETQ. The CDR3 sequence is 16 residues long. The CDR3 DNA is TGCGCCAGCAGCTTGGAGTTAGCGGGAGGTAACGATGAGCAGTTCTTC. As protein: CASSLELAGGNDEQFF.

The CDR3 DNA sequence: TGTGCCAGTAGTATAGAACAGACTAGAGGCCGATATGGCTACACCTTC. Its translation: CASSIEQTRGRYGYTF. The chain combines TRBV19 with TRBJ1-2, with D unresolved. Trimming stripped 0 bases from V and 5 bases from J, with 16 bases between. The CDR3 spans 16 residues. Germline V gene data show CDR1 as LNHDA and CDR2 as SQIVND (reference sequence).

This chain uses TRBV9 with TRBJ2-1; D is possibly TRBD1 (5 bases). This CDR3 region has 16 residues. Trimming shortened V by 0 bases and J by 3 bases, and 13 bases separated the two germline ends. Germline-derived CDR1 and CDR2 are SGDLS and YYNGEE. Here the CDR3 DNA reads TGTGCCAGCAGCGTAGAACTTGGGGCGATCTACAATGAGCAGTTCTTC. It specifies CASSVELGAIYNEQFF.

V and J are TRBV18 and TRBJ2-5; D possibly corresponds to TRBD2 (6 bases). The end of the DNA is better explained by TRBJ2-7, so the J call may be wrong. The CDR3 extends over 15 amino acids. Germline V gene lookup returns CDR1 KGHSH and CDR2 LQKENI. In nucleotides, the CDR3 is TGTGCCAGCTCACCGTCCGGGGGTAGCCCCAGCGAGCAGTACTTC. It encodes CASSPSGGSPSEQYF.

This clone was seen just once. The V call is TRBV28, the J call TRBJ2-7; no clear D gene. Germline assignment: CDR1 MDHEN and CDR2 SYDVKM. The CDR3 extends over 13 amino acids. V lost 2 bases and J 5 bases, leaving 10 bases between the germline ends. The CDR3 DNA sequence: TGTGCCAGCAGTTTACCAGGTACCCACGAGCAGTACTTC. The encoded protein is CASSLPGTHEQYF.

The chain is built from TRBV10-3 and TRBJ2-1; 7 bases are a match to TRBD2. The CDR3 spans 17 residues. The ends lost 4 bases at V and 0 bases at J; junction bases unmatched: 9. The germline V gene has CDR1 ENHRY and CDR2 SYGVKD. Here the CDR3 reads CAISVGPSGGSYNEQFF. CDR3 nucleotides: TGTGCCATCAGTGTAGGGCCTTCGGGAGGCTCCTACAATGAGCAGTTCTTC.

The chain combines TRBV19 with TRBJ2-7; 7 bases match TRBD2. This CDR3 has 16 amino acids. Germline V gene lookup returns CDR1 LNHDA and CDR2 SQIVND (reference sequence). Unmatched junction bases numbered 13, after V lost 5 bases and J lost 3 bases. CDR3 nucleotide sequence: TGTGCCAGTAGTTCCCTGGGGGGGGGTCTCCTCTACGAGCAGTACTTC. Amino acid sequence: CASSSLGGGLLYEQYF.

This clone was recorded a few times. This chain joins TRBV19 and TRBJ1-4, with D uncertain. The germline CDR1 and CDR2 sequences are LNHDA and SQIVND (reference sequence). The CDR3 has 13 residues. V was cut by 4 bases and J by 5 bases, with 8 bases left in between. The CDR3 DNA is TGTGCCAGTAGTAGGCGGCCAAATGAAAAACTGTTTTTT. Translating it yields CASSRRPNEKLFF.

The genes are TRBV7-9 and TRBJ2-1; TRBD2 matches 7 bases. The germline V gene has CDR1 SEHNR and CDR2 FQNEAQ (reference sequence). The V and J ends lost 2 bases and 9 bases, in that order; junction bases with no gene match: 13. The CDR3 is 16 amino acids. The CDR3 reads CASSLNKASGKGEQFF. CDR3 coding DNA: TGTGCCAGCAGCTTAAATAAGGCTAGCGGTAAGGGTGAGCAGTTCTTC. The full variable domain, in which reference TRBV7-9 and TRBJ2-1 provide the parts outside the CDR3, is DTGVSQNPRHKITKRGQNVTFRCDPISEHNRLYWYRQTLGQGPEFLTYFQNEAQLEKSRLLSDRFSAERPKGSFSTLEIQRTEQGDSAMYLCASSLNKASGKGEQFFGPGTRLTVL.